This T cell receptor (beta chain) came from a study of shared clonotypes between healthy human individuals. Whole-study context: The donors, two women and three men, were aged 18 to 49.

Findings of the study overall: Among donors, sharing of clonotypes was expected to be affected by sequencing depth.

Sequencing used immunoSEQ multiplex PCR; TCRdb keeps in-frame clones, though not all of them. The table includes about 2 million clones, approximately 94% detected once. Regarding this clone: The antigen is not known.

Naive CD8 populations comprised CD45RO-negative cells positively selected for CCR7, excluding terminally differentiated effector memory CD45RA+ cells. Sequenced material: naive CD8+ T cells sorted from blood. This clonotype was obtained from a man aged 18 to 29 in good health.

The DNA for the CDR3 is TGTGCCAGCAGCCAAGGACAGGGGGCTAAAGCTTTCTTT. It translates to CASSQGQGAKAFF. V is TRBV14 and J is TRBJ1-1; TRBD1 aligns across 10 bases. V shed 1 base, J shed 9 bases, and the junction held 2 bases outside the gene matches. Per germline, CDR1 SGHDN and CDR2 FVKESK. The CDR3 length is 13 residues.